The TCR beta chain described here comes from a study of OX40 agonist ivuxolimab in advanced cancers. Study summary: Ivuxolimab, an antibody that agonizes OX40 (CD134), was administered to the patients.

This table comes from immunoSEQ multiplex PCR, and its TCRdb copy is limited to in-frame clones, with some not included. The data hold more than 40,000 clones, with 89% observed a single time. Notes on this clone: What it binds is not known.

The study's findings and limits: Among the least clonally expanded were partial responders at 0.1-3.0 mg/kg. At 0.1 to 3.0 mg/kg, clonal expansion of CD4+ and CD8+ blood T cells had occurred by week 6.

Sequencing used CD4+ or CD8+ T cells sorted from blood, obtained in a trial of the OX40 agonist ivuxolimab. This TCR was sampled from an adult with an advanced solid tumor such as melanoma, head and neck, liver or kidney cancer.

In DNA form, the CDR3 reads TGTGCCAGCAGCGTAGCCAGGGGGAATGAGCAGTTCTTC. It yields the protein CASSVARGNEQFF. This sequence joins TRBV9 and TRBJ2-1, with TRBD1 matching 7 bases. The CDR3 has 13 residues. V was clipped by 0 bases and J by 7 bases; unmatched bases: 1. Germline V gene lookup returns CDR1 SGDLS and CDR2 YYNGEE.